This TCR beta chain was recorded in a study of CD8+ T cells in alopecia areata. Looking at the study overall: The drug, oral tofacitinib, was given to treated patients at 5 to 10 mg twice daily.

As for this clone: Its cognate antigen is unknown.

The trim removed 3 bases at V and 8 bases at J, leaving 9 bases unmatched. This CDR3 is 14 amino acids long. Germline-derived CDR1 and CDR2 are MNHNS and SASEGT. cDNA serving as the sequencing template came from extracted, reverse transcribed RNA. Generated by immunoSEQ multiplex PCR, the TCRdb table keeps only in-frame clones and is missing some. The data hold several thousand clones, with roughly three fifths observed a single time. Findings of the study overall: Against the mouse data, patients shared TCRs less clearly, possibly for HLA reasons. As there was one nonresponder, how baseline CD8+ expansion relates to response remains uncertain. Tofacitinib produced a significant decrease in scalp clonality and in expanded CD8+ clones among the top 100.

Noted treatment: oral pan-JAK inhibitor, 5-10 mg twice daily. Patients with alopecia areata provided lesional scalp punch biopsies as well as peripheral blood. The J gene is TRBJ1-2, the V gene TRBV6-1; 7 nucleotides align to TRBD1. This receptor was obtained from a human donor with alopecia areata. The sequencing used skin, collected at week 4, from a patient treated with tofacitinib. CDR3 sequence reads: CASSENTGVEGYTF. Written as DNA, the CDR3 is TGTGCCAGCAGTGAGAACACAGGGGTGGAGGGCTACACCTTC.